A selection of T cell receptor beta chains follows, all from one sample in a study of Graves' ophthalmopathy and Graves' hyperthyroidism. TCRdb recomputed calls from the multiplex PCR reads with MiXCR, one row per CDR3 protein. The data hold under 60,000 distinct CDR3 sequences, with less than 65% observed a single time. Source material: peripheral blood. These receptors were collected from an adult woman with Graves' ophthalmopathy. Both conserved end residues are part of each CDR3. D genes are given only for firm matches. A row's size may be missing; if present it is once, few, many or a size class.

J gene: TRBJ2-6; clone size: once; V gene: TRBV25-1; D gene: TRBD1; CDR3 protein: CASSEQGVDGVNVLTF; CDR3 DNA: TGTGCCAGCAGTGAACAGGGGGTAGACGGGGTCAACGTCCTGACTTTC
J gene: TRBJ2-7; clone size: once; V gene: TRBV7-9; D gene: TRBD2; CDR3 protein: CASSQTSASSYEQYF; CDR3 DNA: TGTGCCAGCAGCCAAACTAGCGCGAGCTCCTACGAGCAGTACTTC
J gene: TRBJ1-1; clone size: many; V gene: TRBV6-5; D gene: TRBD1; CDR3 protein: CASRLNDRATEAFF; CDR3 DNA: TGTGCCAGCAGGTTGAACGACAGGGCGACTGAAGCTTTCTTT
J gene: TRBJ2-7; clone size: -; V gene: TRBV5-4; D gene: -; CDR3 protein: CASSRTGTDYVQYF; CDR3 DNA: TGTGCCAGCAGCCGAACCGGGACCGACTACGTGCAGTACTTC
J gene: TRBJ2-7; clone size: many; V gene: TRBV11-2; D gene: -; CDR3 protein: CASSPRVKSIEQYF; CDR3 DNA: TGTGCCAGCAGCCCCAGGGTTAAATCGATCGAGCAGTACTTC
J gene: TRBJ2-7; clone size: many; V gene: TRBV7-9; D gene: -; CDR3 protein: CASSLPGQFSYEQYF; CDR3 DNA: TGTGCCAGCAGCTTACCGGGACAATTCTCCTACGAGCAGTACTTC
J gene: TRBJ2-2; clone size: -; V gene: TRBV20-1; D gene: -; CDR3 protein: CGTRVAGSNTGELFF; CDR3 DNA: TGCGGTACTAGAGTTGCGGGATCGAACACCGGGGAGCTGTTTTTT
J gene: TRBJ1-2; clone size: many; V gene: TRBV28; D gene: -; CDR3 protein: CASSFASFYGYTF; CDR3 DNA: TGTGCCAGCAGTTTTGCCAGCTTCTATGGCTACACCTTC
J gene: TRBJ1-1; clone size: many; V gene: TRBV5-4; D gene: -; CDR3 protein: CATRAGQVPNTEAFF; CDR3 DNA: TGTGCCACCAGGGCCGGGCAAGTCCCGAACACTGAAGCTTTCTTT
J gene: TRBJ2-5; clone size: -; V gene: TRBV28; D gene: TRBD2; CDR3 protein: CASSLGLAGALTQYF; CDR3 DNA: TGCGCCAGCAGTTTGGGACTAGCGGGAGCCCTAACCCAGTACTTC
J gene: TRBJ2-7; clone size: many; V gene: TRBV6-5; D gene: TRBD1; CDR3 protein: CASHYGTGDNEQYF; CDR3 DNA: TGTGCCAGCCATTACGGGACAGGGGACAACGAGCAGTACTTC
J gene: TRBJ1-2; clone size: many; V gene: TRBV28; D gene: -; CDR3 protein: CASRDSVYGYTF; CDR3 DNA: TGTGCCAGCAGGGACAGTGTCTATGGCTACACCTTC
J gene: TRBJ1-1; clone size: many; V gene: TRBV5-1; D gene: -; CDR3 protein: CASSSQGVNTEAFF; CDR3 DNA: TGCGCCAGCAGCTCTCAGGGTGTGAACACTGAAGCTTTCTTT
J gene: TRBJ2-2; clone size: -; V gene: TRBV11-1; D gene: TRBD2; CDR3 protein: CAGTPVPGRPLSGELFF; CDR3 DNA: TGTGCCGGCACCCCCGTCCCCGGCAGGCCTCTCAGCGGGGAGCTGTTCTTT
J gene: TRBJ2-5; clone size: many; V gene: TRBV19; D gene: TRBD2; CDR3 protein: CASSRGGKETQYF; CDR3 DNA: TGTGCCAGTAGCCGGGGGGGTAAAGAGACCCAGTACTTC
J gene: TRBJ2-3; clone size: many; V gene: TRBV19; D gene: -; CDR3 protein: CASSPRGDTQYF; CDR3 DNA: TGTGCCAGTAGCCCTAGAGGGGATACGCAGTATTTT
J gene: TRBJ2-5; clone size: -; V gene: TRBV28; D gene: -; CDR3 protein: CASTLKGLETQYF; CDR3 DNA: TGTGCCAGCACCTTAAAGGGGTTGGAGACCCAGTACTTC
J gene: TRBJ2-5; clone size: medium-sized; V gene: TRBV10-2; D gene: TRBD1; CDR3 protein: CASSQGAVETQYF; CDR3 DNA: TGCGCCAGCAGTCAGGGGGCTGTAGAGACCCAGTACTTC
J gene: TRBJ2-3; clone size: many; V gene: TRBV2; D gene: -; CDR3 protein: CASSDRRVRVRDTQYF; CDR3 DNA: TGTGCCAGCAGTGACAGGAGGGTCCGCGTCAGGGATACGCAGTATTTT
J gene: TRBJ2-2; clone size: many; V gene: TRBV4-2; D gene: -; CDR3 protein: CASSQVDTGELFF; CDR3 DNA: TGTGCCAGCAGCCAAGTCGACACCGGGGAGCTGTTTTTT
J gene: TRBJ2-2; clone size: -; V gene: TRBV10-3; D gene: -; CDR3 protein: CAAEGLNTGELFF; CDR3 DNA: TGTGCCGCCGAGGGCCTGAACACCGGGGAGCTGTTTTTT
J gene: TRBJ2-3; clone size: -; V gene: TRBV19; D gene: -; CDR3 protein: CVSIRQGADTQYF; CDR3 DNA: TGTGTCAGTATAAGGCAGGGAGCAGATACGCAGTATTTT
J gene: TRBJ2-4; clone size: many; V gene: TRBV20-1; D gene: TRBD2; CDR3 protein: CSASGLAGGEKNIQYF; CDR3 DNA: TGCAGTGCTAGTGGGCTAGCGGGAGGGGAGAAAAACATTCAGTACTTC
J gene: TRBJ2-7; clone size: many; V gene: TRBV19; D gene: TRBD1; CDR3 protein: CASSLTGTGGTYEQYF; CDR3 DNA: TGTGCCAGTAGTCTAACCGGGACAGGGGGGACCTACGAGCAGTACTTC
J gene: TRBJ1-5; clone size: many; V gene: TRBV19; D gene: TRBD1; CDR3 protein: CASSIDGTGGRQPQHF; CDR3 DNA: TGTGCCAGTAGTATAGACGGGACAGGGGGCAGACAGCCCCAGCATTTT
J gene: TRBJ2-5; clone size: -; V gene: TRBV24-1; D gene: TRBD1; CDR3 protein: CATSDAGTGGETQYF; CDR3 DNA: TGTGCCACCAGTGACGCCGGGACAGGGGGAGAGACCCAGTACTTC
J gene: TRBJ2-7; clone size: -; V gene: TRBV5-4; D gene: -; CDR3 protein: CASSLRPYEQYF; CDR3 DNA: TGTGCCAGCAGCTTAAGGCCATACGAGCAGTACTTC
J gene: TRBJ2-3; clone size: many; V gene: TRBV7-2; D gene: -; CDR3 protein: CASTIGVEPLTDTQYF; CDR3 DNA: TGTGCCAGCACCATCGGGGTTGAGCCCCTCACAGATACGCAGTATTTT
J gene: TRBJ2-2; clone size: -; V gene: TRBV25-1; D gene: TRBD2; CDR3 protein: CASSVDTGTSGSTGELFF; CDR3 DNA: TGTGCCAGCAGTGTCGACACCGGGACTAGCGGGAGCACCGGGGAGCTGTTTTTT
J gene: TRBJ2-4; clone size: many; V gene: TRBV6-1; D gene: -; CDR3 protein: CASRVDKNIQYF; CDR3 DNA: TGTGCCAGCAGGGTTGACAAAAACATTCAGTACTTC
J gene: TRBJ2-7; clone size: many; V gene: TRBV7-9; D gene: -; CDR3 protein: CASSREAGANYEQYF; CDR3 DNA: TGTGCCAGCAGCCGTGAGGCAGGGGCGAACTACGAGCAGTACTTC
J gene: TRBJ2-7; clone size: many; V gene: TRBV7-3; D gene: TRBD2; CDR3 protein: CASSLDGGLNYEQYF; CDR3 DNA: TGTGCCAGCAGCTTAGATGGGGGACTAAACTACGAGCAGTACTTC
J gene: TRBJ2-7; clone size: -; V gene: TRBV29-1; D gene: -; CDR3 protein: CSSYEQYF; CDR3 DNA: TGCAGCTCCTACGAGCAGTACTTC
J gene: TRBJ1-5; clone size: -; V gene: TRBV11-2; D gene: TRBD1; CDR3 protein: CASSLGRGQPQHF; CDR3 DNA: TGTGCCAGCAGTCTGGGCAGGGGGCAGCCCCAGCATTTT
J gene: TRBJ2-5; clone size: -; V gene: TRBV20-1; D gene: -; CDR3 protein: CSASQGWDEETQYF; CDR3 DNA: TGCAGTGCGTCCCAGGGGTGGGACGAAGAGACCCAGTACTTC
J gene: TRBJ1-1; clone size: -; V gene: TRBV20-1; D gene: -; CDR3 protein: CSARPGVGYTEAFF; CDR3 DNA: TGCAGTGCTAGGCCGGGGGTAGGGTACACTGAAGCTTTCTTT
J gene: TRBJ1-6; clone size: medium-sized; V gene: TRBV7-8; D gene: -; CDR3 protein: CASSLGQKNSPLHF; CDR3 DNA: TGTGCCAGCAGCTTAGGTCAGAAGAATTCACCCCTCCACTTT
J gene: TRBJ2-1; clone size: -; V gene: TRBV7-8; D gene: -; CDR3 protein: CARARTEQFF; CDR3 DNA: TGTGCTAGAGCCCGCACTGAGCAGTTCTTC
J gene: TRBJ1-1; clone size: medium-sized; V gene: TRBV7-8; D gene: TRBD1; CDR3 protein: CASSSGGTEAFF; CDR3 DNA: TGTGCCAGCAGCTCAGGGGGAACTGAAGCTTTCTTT
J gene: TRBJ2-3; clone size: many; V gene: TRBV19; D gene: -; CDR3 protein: CASSILPTDTQYF; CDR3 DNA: TGTGCCAGTAGTATTCTCCCCACAGATACGCAGTATTTT
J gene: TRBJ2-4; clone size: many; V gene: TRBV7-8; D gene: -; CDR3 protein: CASSLQAGQAKNIQYF; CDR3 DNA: TGTGCCAGCAGCCTCCAGGCAGGCCAAGCCAAAAACATTCAGTACTTC
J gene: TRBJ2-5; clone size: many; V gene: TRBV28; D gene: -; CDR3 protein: CASTGTPSIAIQETQYF; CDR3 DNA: TGTGCCAGCACCGGAACCCCCTCCATAGCGATCCAAGAGACCCAGTACTTC
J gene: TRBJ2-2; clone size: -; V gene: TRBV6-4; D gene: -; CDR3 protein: CATREYGGELFF; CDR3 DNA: TGTGCAACCCGAGAGTATGGCGGGGAGCTGTTTTTT
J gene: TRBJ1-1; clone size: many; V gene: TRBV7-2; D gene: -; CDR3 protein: CASSLGGGRSMNTEAFF; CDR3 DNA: TGTGCCAGCAGCTTAGGGGGGGGGCGAAGCATGAACACTGAAGCTTTCTTT
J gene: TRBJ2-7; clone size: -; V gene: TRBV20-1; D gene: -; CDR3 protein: CSARSTRSGSYEQYF; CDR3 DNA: TGCAGTGCTAGAAGCACTAGATCGGGGTCCTACGAGCAGTACTTC
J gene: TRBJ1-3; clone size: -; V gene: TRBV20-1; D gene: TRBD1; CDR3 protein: CSATDRENTIYF; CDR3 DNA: TGCAGTGCTACCGACAGGGAAAACACCATATATTTT
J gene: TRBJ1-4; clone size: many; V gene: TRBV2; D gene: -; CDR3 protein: CASNWGLGEKLFF; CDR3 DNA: TGTGCCAGCAATTGGGGCTTGGGGGAAAAACTGTTTTTT
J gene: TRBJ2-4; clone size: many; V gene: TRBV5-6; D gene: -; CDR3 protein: CASSEGGQVAKNIQYF; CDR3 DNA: TGTGCCAGCAGCGAAGGCGGCCAGGTAGCCAAAAACATTCAGTACTTC
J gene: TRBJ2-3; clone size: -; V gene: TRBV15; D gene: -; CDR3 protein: CATSSAPQRRTDTQYF; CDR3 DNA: TGTGCCACCAGCAGTGCCCCCCAGCGGCGCACAGATACGCAGTATTTT
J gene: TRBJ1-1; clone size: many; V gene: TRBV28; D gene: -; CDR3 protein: CASVTHGNTEAFF; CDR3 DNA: TGTGCCAGCGTCACTCACGGAAACACTGAAGCTTTCTTT
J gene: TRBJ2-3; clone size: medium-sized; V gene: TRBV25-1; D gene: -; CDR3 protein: CASSDSDTQYF; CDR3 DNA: TGTGCCAGCAGTGACTCAGATACGCAGTATTTT
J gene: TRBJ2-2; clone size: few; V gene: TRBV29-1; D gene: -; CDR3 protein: CSVVIGGTRELFF; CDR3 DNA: TGCAGCGTTGTAATCGGGGGAACTAGGGAGCTGTTTTTT
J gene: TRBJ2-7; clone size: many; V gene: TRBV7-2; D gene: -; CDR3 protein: CASSPTLVIAHYEQYF; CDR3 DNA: TGTGCCAGCAGCCCCACCCTGGTAATAGCTCACTACGAGCAGTACTTC
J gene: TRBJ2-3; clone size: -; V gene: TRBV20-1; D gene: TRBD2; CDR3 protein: CSARVQRGISLGTDTQYF; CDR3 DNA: TGCAGTGCTAGAGTCCAGCGGGGGATCTCTCTTGGCACGGATACGCAGTATTTT
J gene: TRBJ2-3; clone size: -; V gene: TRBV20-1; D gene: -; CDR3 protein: CSATPEGDAQYF; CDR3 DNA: TGCAGTGCGACGCCCGAGGGAGATGCTCAGTATTTT
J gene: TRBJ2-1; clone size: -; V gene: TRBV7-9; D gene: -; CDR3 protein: CASSLVDTGELGDNEQFF; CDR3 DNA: TGTGCCAGCAGCTTAGTGGACACCGGGGAGCTGGGGGACAATGAGCAGTTCTTC
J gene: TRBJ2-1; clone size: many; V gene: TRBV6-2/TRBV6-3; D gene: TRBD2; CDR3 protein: CASSEGLAGAVENEQFF; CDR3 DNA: TGTGCCAGCAGTGAGGGACTAGCGGGAGCGGTTGAAAATGAGCAGTTCTTC